A single T cell receptor (beta chain) is shown here with its context. Its antigen is not identified. Clones were read by immunoSEQ multiplex PCR, and TCRdb kept only the in-frame ones, dropping some. This sample has 25,000 to 30,000 clones, with roughly 70% found just once. Premalignant or tumor cells were enriched by macro-dissection after pathologic assessment. There are 16 residues in the CDR3. The V gene's germline CDR1 is SGHDT and CDR2 YYEEEE. V lost 4 bases and J lost 4; bases outside the gene matches: 11. This specimen comes from a study of immune evolution from preneoplasia to lung adenocarcinoma. Study-wide results and limits: From normal lung to invasive adenocarcinoma, top clone frequencies appeared to decrease.

The J gene is TRBJ2-3, the V gene TRBV5-6; TRBD1 aligns across 8 bases. The receptor was derived from a person aged 60 to 70 with invasive lung adenocarcinoma. Some clones in this sample may be carry-over from other donors' samples. Material: FFPE invasive lung adenocarcinoma tissue. CDR3 region: CASSARTGPPPDTQYF. DNA for the CDR3: TGTGCCAGCAGCGCCCGGACAGGGCCACCCCCAGATACGCAGTATTTT.